What follows are 2 T cell receptor beta chains derived from one specimen sequenced in a study of OX40 agonist ivuxolimab in advanced cancers. The data were produced by immunoSEQ multiplex PCR, yet TCRdb's version contains in-frame clones alone and is incomplete. The data hold 100,000 or so clones, with about 88% observed a single time. The specimen was CD4+ or CD8+ T cells sorted from blood, collected in a trial of the OX40 agonist ivuxolimab. These receptors came from an adult with an advanced solid tumor such as melanoma, head and neck, liver or kidney cancer.

This chain uses TRBV7-2 with TRBJ2-1; tentative D call: TRBD2 (6 bases). CDR1 is SGHTA, CDR2 FQGNSA, per germline. With 7 bases removed from V and 0 bases from J, the gap between germline ends came to 13 bases. The length of the CDR3 is 15 residues. This CDR3 reads CASTPRGGSYNEQFF. CDR3 nucleotide sequence: TGTGCCAGCACTCCGCGGGGTGGCTCCTACAATGAGCAGTTCTTC.

J is TRBJ2-5 and V is TRBV10-2, with D tentatively TRBD2 (5 bases). Germline V gene lookup returns CDR1 WSHSY and CDR2 SAAADI. CDR3 length: 13 residues. The germline V and J ends were trimmed by 2 bases and 5 bases, with 9 bases remaining between them. As DNA, the CDR3 is TGCGCCAGCAGTGAGCAGCGGTGGGAGACCCAGTACTTC. Translated: CASSEQRWETQYF.